The present TCR beta chain was sequenced within a study of cytomegalovirus exposure and HLA in healthy donors. Study summary: Assignment to the Caucasian-associated ancestry cluster applied to around four fifths of the approximately 400 genotyped donors.

V shed 5 bases, J shed 4 bases, and the junction held 6 bases outside the gene matches. The CDR3 sequence is 15 residues long. Germline loops: CDR1 KGHSH, CDR2 LQKENI. In the case of this clone: Antigen: not known.

It was with 60 Vbeta and 13 Jbeta primers that the PCR ran. The method was immunoSEQ multiplex PCR; TCRdb's version includes in-frame clones alone and lacks a portion of them. This sample carries 150,000 or so clones, approximately 79% of them seen once, and the ten largest clones take approximately 0.66%. Study-wide results and caveats: In vitro checks showed that a few CMV-associated chains really do target CMV antigens. Productive rates of about 90% or about 30% were seen for most TCR beta V segments in an earlier analysis. Prediction of most subjects' HLA-A and HLA-B alleles by TCR beta sequences was reportedly accurate.

Sample: PBMCs. The receptor was isolated from a male donor in good health and CMV-seronegative. V gene TRBV18 combines with J gene TRBJ2-1; 9 positions match TRBD1. Here the CDR3 reads CASSSLQGAYNEQFF. The CDR3 nucleotides are TGTGCCAGCTCATCACTACAGGGGGCGTACAATGAGCAGTTCTTC.